These 19 T cell receptor beta chains were sequenced from one sample in a study of blood T cell repertoires in COVID-19. The protocol was immunoSEQ multiplex PCR, while the TCRdb copy is restricted to in-frame clones and leaves out a portion. Of about 280,000 clones in the sample, about four fifths were seen once. Sequences were obtained from PBMCs or T cells enriched from blood (not recorded which). These receptors originate from a man aged 35 to 55 who had been exposed to COVID-19.

The count of this clone is one. The chain recombines TRBV3-1 (or the pseudogene TRBV3-2) with TRBJ1-6, with D possibly being TRBD1 (5 bases). The CDR3 covers 13 residues. Trimming removed 8 bases from V and 9 bases from J, with 14 bases in between. Germline V gives CDR1 LGHDT, CDR2 YNNKEL (reference sequence). The CDR3 region has the DNA TGTGCCAGCGTACAGGTTATGGGTTCACCCCTCCACTTT. This encodes CASVQVMGSPLHF.

The chain uses TRBV2 and TRBJ1-1; D unresolved. Trimming stripped 3 bases from V and 2 bases from J, with 7 bases between. Germline values: CDR1 SNHLY, CDR2 FYNNEI. The CDR3 extends over 13 amino acids. In DNA form, the CDR3 reads TGTGCCAGCAGTGATGAGTTAAACACTGAAGCTTTCTTT. This sequence encodes CASSDELNTEAFF.

The J gene is TRBJ1-2, the V gene TRBV7-9; TRBD1 aligns across 11 bases. CDR1 and CDR2 from the germline V gene are SEHNR and FQNEAQ (reference sequence). The CDR3 has 19 residues. Trimming took 2 bases from V and 3 from J; bases not matched to a gene: 14. The DNA of the CDR3 is TGTGCCAGCAGCTTACGCAGCGGGACAGGGGGATTTTTGGACTATGGCTACACCTTC. Its protein is CASSLRSGTGGFLDYGYTF.

The chain recombines TRBV25-1 with TRBJ2-3; no definite D call. The germline gives CDR1 MGHDK, CDR2 SYGVNS. The CDR3 totals 13 residues. V was cut by 3 bases and J by 0 bases, with 4 bases left in between. Here the CDR3 reads CASSESSTDTQYF. In nucleotides, the CDR3 is TGTGCCAGCAGTGAGAGCAGCACAGATACGCAGTATTTT.

This sequence joins TRBV18 and TRBJ2-3; D gene unclear. The CDR3 length is 13 residues. V was pared by 0 bases and J by 6 bases, with 7 bases between. Germline lookup yields CDR1 KGHSH and CDR2 LQKENI. This CDR3 reads CASSPPSLDTQYF. The CDR3 bases are TGTGCCAGCTCACCACCTTCCCTGGATACGCAGTATTTT.

V usage is TRBV7-2 and J usage is TRBJ2-5, with D possibly being TRBD2 (6 bases). The CDR3 spans 18 residues. V lost 5 bases to trimming and J lost 4 bases, with 26 bases between them. Per germline, CDR1 SGHTA and CDR2 FQGNSA. The CDR3 DNA is TGTGCCAGCAGCCAGGAGGTTGGGTTCAGGGTGGGAGGAGAGACCCAGTACTTC. Amino acids: CASSQEVGFRVGGETQYF.

This clone has only a few counts. CDR3 in amino acids: CASSPGQIQGNEQFF. The CDR3 bases are TGTGCCAGCTCACCCGGACAGATTCAAGGCAATGAGCAGTTCTTC. The chain couples TRBV18 to TRBJ2-1; D possibly corresponds to TRBD1 (6 bases). Germline loops: CDR1 KGHSH, CDR2 LQKENI. CDR3 size: 15 residues. V was shortened by 3 bases and J by 6 bases, with 15 bases between the two germline ends.

V gene TRBV5-4 combines with J gene TRBJ2-7, with unresolved D. V shed 0 bases and J shed 2 bases, with 9 bases lying between them. This CDR3 is 14 amino acids long. Germline CDR1 is SGHNT and CDR2 is YYREEE (reference sequence). The CDR3 DNA follows: TGTGCCAGCAGCTTGGATTCTCGGGCCTACGAGCAGTACTTC. It is translated as CASSLDSRAYEQYF. Looking up the rest from reference TRBV5-4 and TRBJ2-7 gives the full variable domain: ETGVTQSPTHLIKTRGQQVTLRCSSQSGHNTVSWYQQALGQGPQFIFQYYREEENGRGNFPPRFSGLQFPNYSSELNVNALELDDSALYLCASSLDSRAYEQYFGPGTRLTVT.

The rearrangement uses TRBV5-6 and TRBJ2-1, with 8 bases lining up with TRBD1. The CDR3 contains 14 residues. Germline V gene lookup returns CDR1 SGHDT and CDR2 YYEEEE. The V gene end was trimmed by 3 bases and the J gene end by 8 bases; junction bases not matched to a gene: 7. CDR3 DNA sequence: TGTGCCAGCAGCTCCCCCGACAGGGGCGATGAGCAGTTCTTC. Its translation: CASSSPDRGDEQFF.

V usage is TRBV18 and J usage is TRBJ1-2; D might be TRBD1 (6 bases). Germline V gene data show CDR1 as KGHSH and CDR2 as LQKENI. The V gene lost 3 bases and the J gene lost 3 bases, with 11 bases spanning the gap. The CDR3 is 14 residues long. The CDR3 protein is CASSPSGGHYGYTF. DNA of the CDR3: TGTGCCAGCTCACCGTCCGGGGGGCACTATGGCTACACCTTC.

Only one count was recorded for this clone. The chain couples TRBV9 to TRBJ1-4; D gene ambiguous. V was pared by 0 bases and J by 2 bases, with 8 bases between. Germline V gene sequence: CDR1 SGDLS, CDR2 YYNGEE. The CDR3 covers 15 residues. CDR3 residues: CASSVATGTNEKLFF. In DNA form, the CDR3 reads TGTGCCAGCAGCGTAGCAACCGGGACTAATGAAAAACTGTTTTTT.

This clone was counted between two and nine times. Other nucleotide sequences in the sample specify the same CDR3. The chain recombines TRBV7-9 with TRBJ2-7, with unresolved D. Trimming shortened V by 5 bases and J by 1 base, and 3 bases separated the two germline ends. The germline gives CDR1 SEHNR, CDR2 FQNEAQ (reference sequence). The CDR3 spans 11 residues. CDR3 region: CASSLSYEQYF. DNA for the CDR3: TGTGCCAGCAGCCTATCCTACGAGCAGTACTTC.

V gene TRBV18 combines with J gene TRBJ1-6; D remains ambiguous. Germline assignment: CDR1 KGHSH and CDR2 LQKENI. V dropped 2 bases and J dropped 9 bases, with 14 bases sitting between them. The CDR3 has 15 amino acids. The CDR3 is CASSPVAGSGSPLHF. In nucleotides, the CDR3 is TGTGCCAGCTCACCAGTCGCAGGATCAGGTTCACCCCTCCACTTT.

CDR3 amino acids: CATSSVQGWDRVSYEQYF. The CDR3, as DNA: TGTGCCACCAGCAGTGTCCAGGGGTGGGACAGGGTTTCCTACGAGCAGTACTTC. V is TRBV15 and J is TRBJ2-7, with 9 bases aligning to TRBD1. The CDR3 loop spans 18 amino acids. V lost 3 bases and J lost 1; bases outside the gene matches: 13. CDR1 and CDR2 (germline): LNHNV, YYDKDF (reference sequence).

The chain recombines TRBV14 with TRBJ2-7; 7 bases map to TRBD1. The V gene end was trimmed by 4 bases and the J gene end by 2 bases; junction bases not matched to a gene: 14. Germline CDR1 SGHDN, CDR2 FVKESK. The CDR3 has 17 residues. CDR3 residues: CASSPLFSRGQTYEQYF. CDR3 DNA sequence: TGTGCCAGCAGCCCCCTTTTTTCCAGGGGACAGACCTACGAGCAGTACTTC.

V and J are TRBV5-1 and TRBJ2-5; 7 positions match TRBD2. The CDR3 has 15 amino acids. The V gene's germline CDR1 is SGHRS and CDR2 YFSETQ. Germline trimming cut 0 bases from V and 2 bases from J; bases unmatched to any gene: 4. The CDR3 region is CASSLGDYIQETQYF. CDR3 nucleotides: TGCGCCAGCAGCTTGGGGGACTACATACAAGAGACCCAGTACTTC.

The rearrangement uses TRBV24-1 and TRBJ2-3, with 9 bases identical to TRBD2. V lost 2 bases and J lost 1; bases outside the gene matches: 6. CDR1 is KGHDR and CDR2 is SFDVKD in the germline V gene. The CDR3 has 17 residues. CDR3 residues: CATSDSWEREGTDTQYF. The CDR3 DNA sequence: TGTGCCACCAGTGATTCATGGGAGCGGGAGGGCACAGATACGCAGTATTTT.

In this sample, this clone turned up a few times. This sequence joins TRBV10-1 and TRBJ2-2, with D perhaps matching TRBD2 (6 bases). The germline CDR1 and CDR2 sequences are WNHNN and SYGVQD (reference sequence). The V gene lost 10 bases and the J gene lost 1 base, with 16 bases spanning the gap. CDR3 length: 15 amino acids. CDR3 sequence (DNA): TGCGCCACCTCTGGAGGGAATTGGAACACCGGGGAGCTGTTTTTT. This gives the protein CATSGGNWNTGELFF.

The V and J genes are TRBV20-1 and TRBJ2-2; 9 bases are a match to TRBD1. With 3 bases clipped from V and 4 bases from J, the junction kept 6 bases outside the gene matches. CDR3 length: 15 residues. The V gene's germline CDR1 is DFQATT and CDR2 SNEGSKA (reference sequence). CDR3 sequence (DNA): TGCAGTGCTAGTTCCAGGACAGGGGTCACCGGGGAGCTGTTTTTT. Translated: CSASSRTGVTGELFF.